This T cell receptor beta chain was sequenced for a study of T cell responses to AZD1222 COVID-19 vaccine. Study-wide points: Scientists sampled the repertoires only once the peak T cell response had passed. The study found Spike-specific TCR breadth and depth rose after two AZD1222 doses. Unmutated variant regions reportedly attract nearly half of all spike-specific TCRs.

The CDR3 spans 16 residues. Trimming removed 4 bases from V and 0 bases from J, with 15 bases in between. CDR1 SGHRS and CDR2 YFSETQ come from the germline V gene. On this clone itself: Its antigen remains unknown.

Assay: immunoSEQ multiplex PCR; the TCRdb copy retains only in-frame clones and omits some. Here the sample spans some 120,000 clones, over 75% being singletons. This specimen was peripheral blood, taken 28 days after the second AZD1222 dose. The rearrangement links TRBV5-1 to TRBJ2-3, with a weak D call TRBD2 (7 bases). The origin of this receptor is an adult who received the AZD1222 COVID-19 vaccine. DNA of the CDR3: TGCGCCAGCAGCCCGGCCCGGGGGGCCAGCACAGATACGCAGTATTTT. Translation gives CASSPARGASTDTQYF.